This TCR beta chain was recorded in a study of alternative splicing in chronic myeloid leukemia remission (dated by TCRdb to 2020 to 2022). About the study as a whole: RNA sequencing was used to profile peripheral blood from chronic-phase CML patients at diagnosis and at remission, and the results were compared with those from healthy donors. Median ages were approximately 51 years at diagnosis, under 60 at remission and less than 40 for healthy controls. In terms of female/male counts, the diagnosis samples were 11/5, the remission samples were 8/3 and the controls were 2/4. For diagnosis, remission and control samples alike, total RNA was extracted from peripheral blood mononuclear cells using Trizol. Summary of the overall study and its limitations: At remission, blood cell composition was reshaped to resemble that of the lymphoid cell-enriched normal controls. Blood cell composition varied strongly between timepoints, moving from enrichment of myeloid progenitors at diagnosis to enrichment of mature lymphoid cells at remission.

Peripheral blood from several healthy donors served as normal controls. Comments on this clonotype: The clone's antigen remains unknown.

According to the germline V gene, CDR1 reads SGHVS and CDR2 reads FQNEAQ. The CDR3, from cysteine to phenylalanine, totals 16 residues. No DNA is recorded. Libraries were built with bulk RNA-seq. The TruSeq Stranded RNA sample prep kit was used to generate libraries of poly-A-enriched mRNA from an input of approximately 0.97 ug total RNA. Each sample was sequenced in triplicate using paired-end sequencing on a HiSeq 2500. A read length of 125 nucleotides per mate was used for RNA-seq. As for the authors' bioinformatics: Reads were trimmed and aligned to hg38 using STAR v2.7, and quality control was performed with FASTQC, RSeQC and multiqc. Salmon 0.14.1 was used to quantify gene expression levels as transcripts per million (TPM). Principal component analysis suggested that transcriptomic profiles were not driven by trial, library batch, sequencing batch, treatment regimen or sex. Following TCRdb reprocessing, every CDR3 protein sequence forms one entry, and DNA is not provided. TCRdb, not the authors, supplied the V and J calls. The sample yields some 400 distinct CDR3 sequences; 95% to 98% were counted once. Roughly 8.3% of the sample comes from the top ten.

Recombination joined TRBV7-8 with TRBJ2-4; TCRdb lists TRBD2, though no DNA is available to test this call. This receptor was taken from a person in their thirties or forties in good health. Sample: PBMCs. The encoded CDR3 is CASSLEGVLAKNIQYF.